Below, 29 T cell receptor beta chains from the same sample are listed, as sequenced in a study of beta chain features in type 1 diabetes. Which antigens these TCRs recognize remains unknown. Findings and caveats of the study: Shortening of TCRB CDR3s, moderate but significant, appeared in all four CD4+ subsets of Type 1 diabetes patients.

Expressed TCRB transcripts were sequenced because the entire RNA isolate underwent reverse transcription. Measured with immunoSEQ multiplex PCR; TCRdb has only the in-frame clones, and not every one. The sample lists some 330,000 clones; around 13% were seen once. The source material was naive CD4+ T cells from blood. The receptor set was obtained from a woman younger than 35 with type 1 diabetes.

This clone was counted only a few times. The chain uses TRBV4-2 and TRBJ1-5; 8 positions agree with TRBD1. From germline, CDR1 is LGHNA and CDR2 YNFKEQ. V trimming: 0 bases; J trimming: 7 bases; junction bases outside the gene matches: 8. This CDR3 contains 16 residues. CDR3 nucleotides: TGTGCCAGCAGCCAAGAGATCGGGACAGGCGAGCAGCCCCAGCATTTT. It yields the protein CASSQEIGTGEQPQHF.

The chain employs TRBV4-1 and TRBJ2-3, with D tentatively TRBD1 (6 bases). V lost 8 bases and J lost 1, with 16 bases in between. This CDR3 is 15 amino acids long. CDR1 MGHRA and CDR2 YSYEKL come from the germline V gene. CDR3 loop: CASAKRTVGTDTQYF. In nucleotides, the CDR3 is TGCGCCAGCGCGAAGCGGACAGTGGGCACAGATACGCAGTATTTT.

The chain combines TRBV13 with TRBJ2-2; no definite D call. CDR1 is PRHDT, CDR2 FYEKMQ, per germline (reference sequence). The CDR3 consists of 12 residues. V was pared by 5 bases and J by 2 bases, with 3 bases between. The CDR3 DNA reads TGTGCCAGCAGCCTCAACACCGGGGAGCTGTTTTTT. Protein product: CASSLNTGELFF.

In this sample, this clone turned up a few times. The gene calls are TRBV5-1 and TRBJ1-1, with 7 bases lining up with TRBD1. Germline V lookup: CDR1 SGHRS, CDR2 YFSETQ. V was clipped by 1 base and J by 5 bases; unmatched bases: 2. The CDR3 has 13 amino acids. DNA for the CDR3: TGCGCCAGCAGCTTGCTACAGGGGACTGAAGCTTTCTTT. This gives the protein CASSLLQGTEAFF.

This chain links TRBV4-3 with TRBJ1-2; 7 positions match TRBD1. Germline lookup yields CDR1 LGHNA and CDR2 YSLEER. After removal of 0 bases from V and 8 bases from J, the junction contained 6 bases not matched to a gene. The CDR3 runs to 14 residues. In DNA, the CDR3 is TGCGCCAGCAGCCAAGATAAGGGGGCTTGGGGCTACACCTTC. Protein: CASSQDKGAWGYTF.

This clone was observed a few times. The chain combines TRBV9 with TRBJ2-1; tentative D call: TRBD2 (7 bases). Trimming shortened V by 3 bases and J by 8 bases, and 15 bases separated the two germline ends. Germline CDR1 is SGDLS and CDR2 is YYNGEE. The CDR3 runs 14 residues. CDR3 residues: CASSERGGGDEQFF. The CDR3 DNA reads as TGTGCCAGCAGCGAACGGGGAGGGGGGGATGAGCAGTTCTTC.

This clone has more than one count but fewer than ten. This CDR3 is CAWSVRVAAPYEQYF. The CDR3 bases are TGTGCCTGGAGTGTACGAGTGGCAGCGCCCTACGAGCAGTACTTC. The J gene is TRBJ2-7, the V gene TRBV30; D call uncertain. Germline assignment: CDR1 GTSNPN and CDR2 SVGIG (reference sequence). The CDR3 has 15 residues. V was clipped by 0 bases and J by 2 bases, with 14 bases between them.

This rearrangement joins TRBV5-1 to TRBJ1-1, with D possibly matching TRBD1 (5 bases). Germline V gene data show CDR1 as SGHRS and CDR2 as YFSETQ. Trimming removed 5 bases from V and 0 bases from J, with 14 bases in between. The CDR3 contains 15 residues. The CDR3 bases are TGCGCCAGCAGATATCCGGGGGAGCTGAACACTGAAGCTTTCTTT. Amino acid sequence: CASRYPGELNTEAFF.

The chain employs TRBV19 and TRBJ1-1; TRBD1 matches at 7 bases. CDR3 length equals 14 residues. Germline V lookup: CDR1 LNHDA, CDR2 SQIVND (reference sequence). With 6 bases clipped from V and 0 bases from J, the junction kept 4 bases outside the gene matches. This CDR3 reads CASSPDRMNTEAFF. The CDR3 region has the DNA TGTGCCAGTAGCCCGGACAGGATGAACACTGAAGCTTTCTTT.

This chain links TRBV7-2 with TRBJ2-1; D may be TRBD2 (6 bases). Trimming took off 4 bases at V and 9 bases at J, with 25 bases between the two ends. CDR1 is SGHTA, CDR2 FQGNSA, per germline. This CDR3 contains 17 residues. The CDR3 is CASSSLTSMGFWREQFF. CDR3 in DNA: TGTGCCAGCAGCTCGTTGACTAGTATGGGATTTTGGCGTGAGCAGTTCTTC.

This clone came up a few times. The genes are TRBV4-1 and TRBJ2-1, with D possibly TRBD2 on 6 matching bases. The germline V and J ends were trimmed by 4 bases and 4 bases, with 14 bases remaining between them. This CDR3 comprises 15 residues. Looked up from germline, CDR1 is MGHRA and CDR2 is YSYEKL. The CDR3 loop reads CASSPQSGSYNEQFF. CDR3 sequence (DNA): TGCGCCAGCAGCCCACAGAGCGGGTCGTACAATGAGCAGTTCTTC.

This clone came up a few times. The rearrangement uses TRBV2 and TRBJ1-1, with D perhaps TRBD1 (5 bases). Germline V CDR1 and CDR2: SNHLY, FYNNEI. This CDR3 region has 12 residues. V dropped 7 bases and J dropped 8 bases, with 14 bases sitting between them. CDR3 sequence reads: CASTSGRVEAFF. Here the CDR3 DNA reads TGTGCCAGCACCTCTGGCAGGGTGGAAGCTTTCTTT.

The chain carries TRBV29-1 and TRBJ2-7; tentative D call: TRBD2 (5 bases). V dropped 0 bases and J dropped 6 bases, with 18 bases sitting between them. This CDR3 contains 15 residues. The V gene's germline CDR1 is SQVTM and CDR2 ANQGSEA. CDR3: CSVEDQERVSGEQYF. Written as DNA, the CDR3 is TGCAGCGTTGAAGATCAGGAGAGGGTATCGGGCGAGCAGTACTTC.

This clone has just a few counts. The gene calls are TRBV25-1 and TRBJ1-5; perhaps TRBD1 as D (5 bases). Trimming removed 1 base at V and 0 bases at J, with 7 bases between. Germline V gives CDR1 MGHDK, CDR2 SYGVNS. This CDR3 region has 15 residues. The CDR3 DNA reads TGTGCCAGCAGTGAATCGGGGGGTAGCAATCAGCCCCAGCATTTT. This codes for CASSESGGSNQPQHF. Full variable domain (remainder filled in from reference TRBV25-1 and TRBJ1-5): EADIYQTPRYLVIGTGKKITLECSQTMGHDKMYWYQQDPGMELHLIHYSYGVNSTEKGDLSSESTVSRIRTEHFPLTLESARPSHTSQYLCASSESGGSNQPQHFGDGTRLSIL.

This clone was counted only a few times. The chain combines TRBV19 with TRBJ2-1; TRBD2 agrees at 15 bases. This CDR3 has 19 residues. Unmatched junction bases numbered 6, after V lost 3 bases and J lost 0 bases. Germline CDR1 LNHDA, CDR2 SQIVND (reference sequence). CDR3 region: CASSIIGTSGGYSYNEQFF. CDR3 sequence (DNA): TGTGCCAGTAGTATTATCGGGACTAGCGGGGGGTACTCCTACAATGAGCAGTTCTTC.

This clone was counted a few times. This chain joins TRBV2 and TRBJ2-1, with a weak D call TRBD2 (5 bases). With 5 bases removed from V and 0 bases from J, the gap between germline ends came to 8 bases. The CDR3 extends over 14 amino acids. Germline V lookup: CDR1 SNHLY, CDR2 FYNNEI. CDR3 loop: CASSTSPSYNEQFF. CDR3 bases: TGTGCCAGCAGTACTAGTCCCTCCTACAATGAGCAGTTCTTC.

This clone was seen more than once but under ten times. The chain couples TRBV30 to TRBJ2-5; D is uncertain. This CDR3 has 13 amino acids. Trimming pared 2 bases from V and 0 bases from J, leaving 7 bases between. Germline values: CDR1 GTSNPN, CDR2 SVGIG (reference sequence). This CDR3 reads CAWSSSDQETQYF. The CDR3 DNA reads TGTGCCTGGAGTTCGTCTGACCAAGAGACCCAGTACTTC. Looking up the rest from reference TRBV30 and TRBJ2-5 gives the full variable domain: SQTIHQWPATLVQPVGSPLSLECTVEGTSNPNLYWYRQAAGRGLQLLFYSVGIGQISSEVPQNLSASRPQDRQFILSSKKLLLSDSGFYLCAWSSSDQETQYFGPGTRLLVL.

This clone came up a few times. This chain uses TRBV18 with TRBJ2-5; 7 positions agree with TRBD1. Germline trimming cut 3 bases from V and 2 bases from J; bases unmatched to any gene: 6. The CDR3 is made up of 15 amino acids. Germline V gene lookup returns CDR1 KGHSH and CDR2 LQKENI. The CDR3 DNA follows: TGTGCCAGCTCACCGATGATGGGACAGCAAGAGACCCAGTACTTC. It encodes CASSPMMGQQETQYF.

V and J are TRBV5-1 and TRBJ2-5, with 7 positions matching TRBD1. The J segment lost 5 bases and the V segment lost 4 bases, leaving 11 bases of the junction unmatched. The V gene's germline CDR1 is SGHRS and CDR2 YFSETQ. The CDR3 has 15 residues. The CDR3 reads CASSPGDSPRETQYF. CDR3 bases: TGCGCCAGCAGCCCCGGGGACAGTCCTAGGGAGACCCAGTACTTC.

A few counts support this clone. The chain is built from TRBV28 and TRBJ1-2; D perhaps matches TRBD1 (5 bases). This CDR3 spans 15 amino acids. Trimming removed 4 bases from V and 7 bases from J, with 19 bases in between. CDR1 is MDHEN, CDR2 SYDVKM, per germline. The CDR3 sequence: CASSYGRGRAVGYTF. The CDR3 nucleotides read TGTGCCAGCAGTTATGGTCGTGGCAGGGCTGTTGGCTACACCTTC.

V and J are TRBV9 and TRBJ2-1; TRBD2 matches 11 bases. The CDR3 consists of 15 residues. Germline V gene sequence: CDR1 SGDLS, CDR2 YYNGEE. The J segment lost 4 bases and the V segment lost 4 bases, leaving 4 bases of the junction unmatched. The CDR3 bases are TGTGCCAGCAGCACTCTAGCGGGGGGTTACAATGAGCAGTTCTTC. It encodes CASSTLAGGYNEQFF.

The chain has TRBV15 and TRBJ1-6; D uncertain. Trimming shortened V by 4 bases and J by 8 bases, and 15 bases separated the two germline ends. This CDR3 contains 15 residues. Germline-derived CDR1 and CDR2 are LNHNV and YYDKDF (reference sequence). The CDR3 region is CATSTDGQAYSPLHF. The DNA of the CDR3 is TGTGCCACCAGCACCGACGGCCAGGCCTATTCACCCCTCCACTTT.

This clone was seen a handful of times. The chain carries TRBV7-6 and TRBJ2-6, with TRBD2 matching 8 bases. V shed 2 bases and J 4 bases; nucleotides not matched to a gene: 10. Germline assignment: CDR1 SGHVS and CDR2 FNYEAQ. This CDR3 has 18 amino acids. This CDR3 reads CASSLRPGGQTGANVLTF. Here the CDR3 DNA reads TGTGCCAGCAGCTTAAGACCGGGGGGGCAGACCGGGGCCAACGTCCTGACTTTC.

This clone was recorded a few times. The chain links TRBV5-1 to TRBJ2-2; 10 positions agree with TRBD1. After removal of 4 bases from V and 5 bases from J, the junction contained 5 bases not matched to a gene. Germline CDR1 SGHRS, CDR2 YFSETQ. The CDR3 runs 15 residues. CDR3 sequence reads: CASSGGTGETGELFF. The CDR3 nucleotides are TGCGCCAGCAGCGGCGGGACAGGGGAGACCGGGGAGCTGTTTTTT.

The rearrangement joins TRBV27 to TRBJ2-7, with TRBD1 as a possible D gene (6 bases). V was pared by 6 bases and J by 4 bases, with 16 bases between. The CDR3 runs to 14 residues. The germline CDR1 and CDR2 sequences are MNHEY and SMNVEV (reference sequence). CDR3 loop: CASSRSGVGYEQYF. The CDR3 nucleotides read TGTGCCAGCAGCCGATCAGGGGTGGGGTACGAGCAGTACTTC.

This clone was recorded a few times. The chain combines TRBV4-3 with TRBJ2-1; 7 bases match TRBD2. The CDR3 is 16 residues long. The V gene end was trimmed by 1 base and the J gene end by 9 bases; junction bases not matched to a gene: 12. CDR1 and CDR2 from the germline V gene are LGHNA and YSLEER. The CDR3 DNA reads TGCGCCAGCAGCCAAGGTGGACTAGTATTCCTCCGTGAGCAGTTCTTC. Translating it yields CASSQGGLVFLREQFF.

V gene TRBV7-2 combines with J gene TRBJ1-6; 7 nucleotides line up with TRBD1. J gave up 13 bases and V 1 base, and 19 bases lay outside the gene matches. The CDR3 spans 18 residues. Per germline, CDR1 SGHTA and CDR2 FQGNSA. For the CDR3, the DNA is TGTGCCAGCAGCTTAGGGGGGAAGACAGGGTTCCAAATTCATCCCCTCCACTTT. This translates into CASSLGGKTGFQIHPLHF.

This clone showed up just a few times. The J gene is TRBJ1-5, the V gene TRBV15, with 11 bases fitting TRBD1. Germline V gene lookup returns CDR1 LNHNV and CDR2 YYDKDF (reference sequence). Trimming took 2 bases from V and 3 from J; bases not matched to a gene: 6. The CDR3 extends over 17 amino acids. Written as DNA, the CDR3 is TGTGCCACCAGCAGAAACCGGGACAGGGGGGACAATCAGCCCCAGCATTTT. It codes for CATSRNRDRGDNQPQHF. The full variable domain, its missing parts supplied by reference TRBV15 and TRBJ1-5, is DAMVIQNPRYQVTQFGKPVTLSCSQTLNHNVMYWYQQKSSQAPKLLFHYYDKDFNNEADTPDNFQSRRPNTSFCFLDIRSPGLGDTAMYLCATSRNRDRGDNQPQHFGDGTRLSIL.

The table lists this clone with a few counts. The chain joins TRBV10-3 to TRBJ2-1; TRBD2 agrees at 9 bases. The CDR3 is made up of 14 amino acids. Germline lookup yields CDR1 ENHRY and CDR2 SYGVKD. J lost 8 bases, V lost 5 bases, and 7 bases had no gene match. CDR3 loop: CAISNGGGADEQFF. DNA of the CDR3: TGTGCCATCAGTAACGGCGGGGGGGCCGATGAGCAGTTCTTC.